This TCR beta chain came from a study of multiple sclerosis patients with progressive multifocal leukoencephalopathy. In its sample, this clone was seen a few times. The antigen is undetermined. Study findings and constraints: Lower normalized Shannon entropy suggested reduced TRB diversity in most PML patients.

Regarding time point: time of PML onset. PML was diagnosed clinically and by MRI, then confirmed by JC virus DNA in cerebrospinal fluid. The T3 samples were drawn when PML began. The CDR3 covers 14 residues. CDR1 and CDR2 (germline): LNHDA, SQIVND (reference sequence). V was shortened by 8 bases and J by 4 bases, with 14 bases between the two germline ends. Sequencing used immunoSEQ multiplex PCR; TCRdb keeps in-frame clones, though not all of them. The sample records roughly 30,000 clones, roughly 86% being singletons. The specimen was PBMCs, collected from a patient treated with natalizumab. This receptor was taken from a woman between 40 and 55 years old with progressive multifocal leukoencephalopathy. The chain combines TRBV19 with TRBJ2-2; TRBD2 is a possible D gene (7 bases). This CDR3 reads CASSRGARTGELFF. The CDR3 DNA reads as TGTGCCAGTTCACGGGGGGCTCGCACCGGGGAGCTGTTTTTT.